The following is a T cell receptor beta chain sequence with its context. With V trimmed by 5 bases and J by 2 bases, 4 bases remained unmatched. This CDR3 region has 15 residues. The germline V gene has CDR1 LNHDA and CDR2 SQIVND (reference sequence). This record comes from a study of T-cell reconstitution after alpha-beta-depleted transplantation in children. Construction of the TCRbeta library involved unique molecular identifiers. MiXCR, applied by TCRdb to the PCR reads, yields one record per CDR3 protein. There are under 450,000 distinct CDR3 sequences in the sample; 10% to 15% occur only once, and about 4.5% lies in the top ten.

J is TRBJ2-3 and V is TRBV19; 10 bases fit TRBD2. The source was PBMCs, collected from the stem cell graft. This receptor was taken from a human donor who donated a stem cell graft to a child with Fanconi anemia. The chain's CDR3 is CASSGLAAITDTQYF. The DNA of the CDR3 is TGTGCCAGTAGTGGACTAGCGGCAATCACAGATACGCAGTATTTT.